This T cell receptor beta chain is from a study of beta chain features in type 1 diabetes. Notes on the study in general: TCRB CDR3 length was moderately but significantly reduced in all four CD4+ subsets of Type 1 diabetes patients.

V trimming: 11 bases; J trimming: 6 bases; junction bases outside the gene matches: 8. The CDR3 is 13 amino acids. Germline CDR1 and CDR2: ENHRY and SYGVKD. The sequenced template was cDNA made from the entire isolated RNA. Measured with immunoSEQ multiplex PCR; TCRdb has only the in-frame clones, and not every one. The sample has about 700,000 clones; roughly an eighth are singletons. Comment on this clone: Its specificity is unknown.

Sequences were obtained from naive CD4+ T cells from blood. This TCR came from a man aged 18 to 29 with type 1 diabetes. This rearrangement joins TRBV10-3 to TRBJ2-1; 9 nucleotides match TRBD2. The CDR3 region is CAAAGGRTNEQFF. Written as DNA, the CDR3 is TGTGCCGCAGCGGGGGGAAGAACCAATGAGCAGTTCTTC.